This TCR beta chain is drawn from a study of OX40 agonist ivuxolimab in advanced cancers. About this clone: Its matching antigen is unknown.

Findings of the study overall: Mean expanded clone counts were higher in CD8+ than CD4+ T cells. CD4+ and CD8+ blood T cells expanded clonally by week 6 at 0.1 to 3.0 mg/kg.

Produced via immunoSEQ multiplex PCR; TCRdb's table is partial and in-frame only. Among about 75,000 clones listed, 70% to 90% were seen once. Cycle 7 day 1, cycle 4 day 1, and baseline were the timepoints at which blood was sampled. The CDR3 has 15 residues. CDR1 is MNHEY and CDR2 is SVGAGI in the germline V gene. Trimming cost V 2 bases and J 2 bases, with 12 bases left between them. This rearrangement joins TRBV6-5 to TRBJ1-2; D gene uncertain. The material sequenced was CD4+ or CD8+ T cells sorted from blood, taken in a trial of the OX40 agonist ivuxolimab. This receptor was taken from an adult with an advanced solid tumor such as melanoma, head and neck, liver or kidney cancer. CDR3 region: CASSYGFNANYGYTF. The CDR3 DNA reads TGTGCCAGCAGTTACGGGTTCAACGCAAACTATGGCTACACCTTC.